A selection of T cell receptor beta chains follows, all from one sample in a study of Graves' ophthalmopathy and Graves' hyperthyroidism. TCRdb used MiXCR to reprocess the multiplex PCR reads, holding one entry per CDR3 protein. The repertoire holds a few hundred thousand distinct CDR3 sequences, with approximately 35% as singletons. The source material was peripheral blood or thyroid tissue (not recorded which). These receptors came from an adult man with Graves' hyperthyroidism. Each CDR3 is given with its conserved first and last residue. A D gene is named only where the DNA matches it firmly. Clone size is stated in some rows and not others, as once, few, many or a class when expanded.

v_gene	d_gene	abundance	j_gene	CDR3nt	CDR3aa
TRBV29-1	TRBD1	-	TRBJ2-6	TGCAGCGTTGAAGATCCGGGACAGGGGAGCTCTGGGGCCAACGTCCTGACTTTC	CSVEDPGQGSSGANVLTF
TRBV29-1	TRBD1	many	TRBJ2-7	TGCAGCGGCCGACAGGGAACCTACGAGCAGTACTTC	CSGRQGTYEQYF
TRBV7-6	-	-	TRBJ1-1	TGTGCCAGCAGCCAAGTCGGGTTAACTAACACTGAAGCTTTCTTT	CASSQVGLTNTEAFF
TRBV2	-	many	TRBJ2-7	TGTGCCAGCAGTGATGACGGACCATACGAGCAGTACTTC	CASSDDGPYEQYF
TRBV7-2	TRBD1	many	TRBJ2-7	TGTGCCAGCAGCTCCTTTACCCTCCAGGGGGACTACGAGCAGTACTTC	CASSSFTLQGDYEQYF
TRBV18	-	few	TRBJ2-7	TGTGCCAGCTCGGGGGGGACAGCGAGCTCCTACGAGCAGTACTTC	CASSGGTASSYEQYF
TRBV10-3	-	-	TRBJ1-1	TGTGCCATCAACGGGCCGCCGGGCACTGAAGCTTTCTTT	CAINGPPGTEAFF
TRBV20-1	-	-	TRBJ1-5	TGCAGTGCTACCCTTGGAGGGAATAGCAATCAGCCCCAGCATTTT	CSATLGGNSNQPQHF
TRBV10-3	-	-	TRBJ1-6	TGTGCCATCAGCTACAGTAGCTATAATTCACCCCTCCACTTT	CAISYSSYNSPLHF
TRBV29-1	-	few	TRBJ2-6	TGCAGCGCCGAATTGAGGGGGGCCAACGTCCTGACTTTC	CSAELRGANVLTF
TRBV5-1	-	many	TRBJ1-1	TGCGCCAGCAGCTTCGGGGACATGTGGGAAGCTTTCTTT	CASSFGDMWEAFF
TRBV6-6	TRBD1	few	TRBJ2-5	TGTGCCAGCAGTTACTCGAGGGGGCTTGGAGAGACCCAGTACTTC	CASSYSRGLGETQYF
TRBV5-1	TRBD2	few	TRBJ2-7	TGCGCCAGCAGCTTGCTGCCTAGCGGAACCACCTACGAGCAGTACTTC	CASSLLPSGTTYEQYF
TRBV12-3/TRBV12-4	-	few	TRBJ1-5	TGTGCCAGCAGTCGGGGCCCAGGGGCTGGAAATCAGCCCCAGCATTTT	CASSRGPGAGNQPQHF
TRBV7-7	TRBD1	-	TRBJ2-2	TGTGCTAGCAGCCCGGACAGGGGTTACGGGGAGCTGTTTTTT	CASSPDRGYGELFF
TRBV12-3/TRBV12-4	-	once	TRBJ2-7	TGTGCCAGCACCGAGATGGATTACGAGCAGTACTTC	CASTEMDYEQYF
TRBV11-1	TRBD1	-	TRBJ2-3	TGTGCCAGCACAAAGGGACAGGGGCTCACAGATACGCAGTATTTT	CASTKGQGLTDTQYF
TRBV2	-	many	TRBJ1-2	TGTGCCAGCAGAGACTATGGCTACACCTTC	CASRDYGYTF
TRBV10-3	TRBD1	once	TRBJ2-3	TGTGCCATCAGTGCGGACAGGGGGTTCACAGATACGCAGTATTTT	CAISADRGFTDTQYF
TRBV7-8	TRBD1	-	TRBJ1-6	TGTGCCAGCAGTCGACAGGGGGGGTATGGTAATTCACCCCTCCACTTT	CASSRQGGYGNSPLHF
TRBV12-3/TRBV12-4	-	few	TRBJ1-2	TGTGCCAGCAGTTTAGCGGTGAACTATGGCTACACCTTC	CASSLAVNYGYTF
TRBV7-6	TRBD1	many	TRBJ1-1	TGTGCCAGCAGCCCCAGGGGGCGGACTGAAGCTTTCTTT	CASSPRGRTEAFF
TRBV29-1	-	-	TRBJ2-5	TGCAGCGCCGGGACAATCGAGACCCAGTACTTC	CSAGTIETQYF
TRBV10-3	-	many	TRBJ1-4	TGTGCCATCAGTGAGGGCGCGGGACGCAATGAAAAACTGTTTTTT	CAISEGAGRNEKLFF
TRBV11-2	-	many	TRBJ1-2	TGTGCCAGCAGCTTAGATGGGGTTGGTGGCTACACCTTC	CASSLDGVGGYTF
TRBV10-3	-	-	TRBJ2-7	TGTGCCATCAGTGAGTCAGGGACGGGGGACGAGCAGTACTTC	CAISESGTGDEQYF
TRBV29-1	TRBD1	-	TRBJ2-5	TGCAGCGTTGACGGGACAGGGTCTGAGACCCAGTACTTC	CSVDGTGSETQYF
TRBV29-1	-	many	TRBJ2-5	TGCAGCGTTGAAGATAGGCCGCCGGGCAGATCCCAAGGGGAGACCCAGTACTTC	CSVEDRPPGRSQGETQYF
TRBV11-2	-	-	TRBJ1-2	TGTGCCAGCAGCTTAGGGGCAGGGGTGAGCTATGGCTACACCTTC	CASSLGAGVSYGYTF
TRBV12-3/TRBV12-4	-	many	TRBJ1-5	TGTGCCACTCAGGCGCGGGGCAATCAGCCCCAGCATTTT	CATQARGNQPQHF
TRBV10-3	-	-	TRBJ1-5	TGTGCCATCAGTGAAAGGCAGGGTCCCTCTCCCAATCAGCCCCAGCATTTT	CAISERQGPSPNQPQHF
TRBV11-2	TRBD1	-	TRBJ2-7	TGTGCCAGCAGCTTCATACCGAACAGGGGGTACGAGCAGTACTTC	CASSFIPNRGYEQYF
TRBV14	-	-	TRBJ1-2	TGTGCCAGCAGCCAAAATCTAGGGGACGACTACACCTTC	CASSQNLGDDYTF
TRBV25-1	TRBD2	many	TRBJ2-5	TGTGCCAGCAGTGAACCATTAGCGGGAGGCCGAGAGACCCAGTACTTC	CASSEPLAGGRETQYF
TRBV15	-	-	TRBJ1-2	TGTGCCACCAGCAGCTTTGGGGGGGGTGATGACGGCTACACCTTC	CATSSFGGGDDGYTF
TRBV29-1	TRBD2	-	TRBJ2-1	TGCAGCGCAGCCCTACCTCCGGGACTAGCGGGGGACAATGAGCAGTTCTTC	CSAALPPGLAGDNEQFF
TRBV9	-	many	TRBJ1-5	TGTGCCAGCAGCGTAGGGGCCGGGGGGGGCAATCAGCCCCAGCATTTT	CASSVGAGGGNQPQHF
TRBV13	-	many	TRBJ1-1	TGTGCCAGCAGCTTAGTAGGTTTTCTTGATACTGAAGCTTTCTTT	CASSLVGFLDTEAFF
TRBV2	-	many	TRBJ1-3	TGTGCCAGCCGCGGGGGGGGGACTACCTCTGGAAACACCATATATTTT	CASRGGGTTSGNTIYF
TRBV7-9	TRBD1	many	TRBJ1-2	TGTGCCAGCACCAAAACCAGACAGGGGTCTAACTATGGCTACACCTTC	CASTKTRQGSNYGYTF
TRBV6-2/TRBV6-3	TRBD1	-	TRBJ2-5	TGTGCCAGCAGTGACCCACTGACAGGGGATCAGTACTTC	CASSDPLTGDQYF
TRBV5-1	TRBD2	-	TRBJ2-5	TGCGCCAGCAGCCCTGGGAGGGAAAAAGAGACCCTGTACTTC	CASSPGREKETLYF
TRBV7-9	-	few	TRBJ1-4	TGTGCCAGCAGTCGGGGGACAAGGACCTCAACTAATGAAAAACTGTTTTTT	CASSRGTRTSTNEKLFF
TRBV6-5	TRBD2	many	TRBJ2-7	TGTGCCAGCAGTTCCGGGACTAGCCTCCTGGAGCAGTACTTC	CASSSGTSLLEQYF
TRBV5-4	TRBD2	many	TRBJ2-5	TGTGCCAGCAGCCGGCCCGGCGCGGGAGGCCAAGAGACCCAGTACTTC	CASSRPGAGGQETQYF
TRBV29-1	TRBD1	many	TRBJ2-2	TGCAGCGTTTCCTCCCGTGGACAGGGCGCGGACACCGGGGAGCTGTTTTTT	CSVSSRGQGADTGELFF
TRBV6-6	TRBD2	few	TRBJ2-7	TGTGCCAGCAGCCGGACTAGTTTCGCCTACGAGCAGTACTTC	CASSRTSFAYEQYF
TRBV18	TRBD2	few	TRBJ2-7	TGTGCCAGCTCACCGACTAGCGGGAGTCTAGGCGAGCAGTACTTC	CASSPTSGSLGEQYF
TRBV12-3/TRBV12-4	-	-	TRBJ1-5	TGTGCCAGCAGGATACTAGCGGGGGCAGGAGCAATAAATCAGCCCCAGCATTTT	CASRILAGAGAINQPQHF
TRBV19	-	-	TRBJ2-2	TGTGCCAGTAGTATATTGGCTAGCGGGGAGCTGTTTTTT	CASSILASGELFF
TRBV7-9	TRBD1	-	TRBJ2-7	TGTGCCAGCAGCCCCCCGGGACAGGCCCTGCTCTACGGGCAGTACTTC	CASSPPGQALLYGQYF
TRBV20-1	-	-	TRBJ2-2	TGCAGCGCCCCGCCCCTAGGACTCGGGGAGCTGTTTTTT	CSAPPLGLGELFF
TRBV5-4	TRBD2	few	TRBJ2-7	TGTGCCAGCAGCCCATCCATAGCGGGGGACTACGAGCAGTACTTC	CASSPSIAGDYEQYF
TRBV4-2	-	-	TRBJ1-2	TGTGCCAGCAGCCAAGGGACAGACTATGGCTACACCTTC	CASSQGTDYGYTF
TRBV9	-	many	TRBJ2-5	TGTGCCAGCAGCCGGGGAGGAGGGGCAGGAGGAGAGACCCAGTACTTC	CASSRGGGAGGETQYF
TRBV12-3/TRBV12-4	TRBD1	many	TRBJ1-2	TGTGCCAGCAGTTTCACTAAGACAGGGAACTATGGCTACACCTTC	CASSFTKTGNYGYTF
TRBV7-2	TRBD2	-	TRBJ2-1	TGTGCCAGCAGCATGGGACTAGCGGGAGGGGAGCGGGAGCAGTTCTTC	CASSMGLAGGEREQFF
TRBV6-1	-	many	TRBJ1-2	TGTGCCAGCAGTGAAGCAGGCGGGACTGGTACCTATGGCTACACCTTC	CASSEAGGTGTYGYTF